The following is a T cell receptor (beta chain) sequence with its context. This sample was taken from a study of blood T cell repertoires in COVID-19. The germline CDR1 and CDR2 sequences are SGHNT and YENEEA. V was cut by 5 bases and J by 5 bases, with 17 bases left in between. The CDR3 sequence is 15 residues long. Profiled with immunoSEQ multiplex PCR; TCRdb holds only in-frame clones, not every one. The table shows 150,000 to 250,000 clones, with around 90% occurring only once. All recovered Cohort 3 donors got two negative PCRs, got clearance, or saw symptom resolution. The genes are TRBV11-3 and TRBJ2-3; D perhaps matches TRBD1 (5 bases). The sequenced sample was PBMCs or T cells enriched from blood (not recorded which). The receptor's source is a woman aged 30 to 39 who had recovered from COVID-19. Here the CDR3 reads CASSQDLTGRDTQYF. CDR3 DNA sequence: TGTGCCAGCAGCCAGGACCTTACAGGTAGAGATACGCAGTATTTT.